The 10 T cell receptor beta chains reported below all come from one sample, sequenced in a study of control samples from healthy donors and cancer patients. The table came from immunoSEQ multiplex PCR; TCRdb's copy has only in-frame clones and leaves some out. There are approximately 130,000 clones in the sample; about 90% occur only once, and approximately 39% lies in the top ten. Specimen: blood. Source of these receptors: a man aged 45-65 years in good health.

The rearrangement joins TRBV7-2 to TRBJ2-7, with 10 bases aligning to TRBD2. With 2 bases clipped from V and 4 bases from J, the junction kept 5 bases outside the gene matches. CDR1 and CDR2 from the germline V gene are SGHTA and FQGNSA. This CDR3 contains 15 residues. The CDR3, as DNA: TGTGCCAGCAGCTTAAATGCACTAGCGGGGTACGAGCAGTACTTC. Its protein is CASSLNALAGYEQYF.

The chain employs TRBV3-1 (or the pseudogene TRBV3-2) and TRBJ2-6, with D uncertain. The CDR3 is 16 residues long. Trimming pared 0 bases from V and 0 bases from J, leaving 6 bases between. Germline V gives CDR1 LGHDT, CDR2 YNNKEL (reference sequence). This chain's CDR3 is CASSQDVVSGANVLTF. DNA for the CDR3: TGTGCCAGCAGCCAAGATGTAGTCTCTGGGGCCAACGTCCTGACTTTC.

In regard to this clone: The same CDR3 can be traced to other DNA sequences in this sample. CDR3 nucleotides: TGTGCCAGTAGTCTACAGGGAACTAATGAAAAACTGTTTTTT. Translation: CASSLQGTNEKLFF. V and J are TRBV19 and TRBJ1-4, with a weak D call TRBD1 (6 bases). The V end lost 5 bases, the J end lost 1 base, and 8 bases lay between the germline ends. In germline, CDR1 is LNHDA, CDR2 SQIVND (reference sequence). The CDR3 length is 14 residues.

The chain couples TRBV6-2 or TRBV6-3 to TRBJ2-3; D may be TRBD1 or TRBD2 (5 bases each). V was pared by 2 bases and J by 8 bases, with 11 bases between. The CDR3 covers 13 residues. CDR1 and CDR2 (germline): MNHEY, SVGEGT. The CDR3 loop is CASSYPPGATQYF. The DNA of the CDR3 is TGTGCCAGCAGTTACCCGCCCGGGGCTACGCAGTATTTT.

The rearrangement uses TRBV18 and TRBJ1-4; D may be TRBD1 (6 bases). This CDR3 contains 14 residues. Looked up from germline, CDR1 is KGHSH and CDR2 is LQKENI. Trimming removed 3 bases at V and 7 bases at J, with 12 bases between. The CDR3: CASSPQGRGEKLFF. CDR3 nucleotides: TGTGCCAGCTCACCTCAGGGGCGAGGTGAAAAACTGTTTTTT.

This sequence joins TRBV27 and TRBJ1-6, with 8 bases aligning to TRBD1. CDR3 size: 15 residues. Germline CDR1 is MNHEY and CDR2 is SMNVEV (reference sequence). J was trimmed by 7 bases and V by 2 bases; bases with no gene match: 4. The CDR3 region is CASSLAGTGNSPLHF. The CDR3 DNA reads TGTGCCAGCAGTTTAGCCGGGACAGGAAATTCACCCCTCCACTTT.

This clone was seen more than once but under ten times. Other nucleotide sequences from this sample produce the same CDR3. The chain is built from TRBV19 and TRBJ1-6; D remains unclear. The germline V gene encodes CDR1 LNHDA and CDR2 SQIVND (reference sequence). The length of the CDR3 is 15 residues. Trimming cost V 5 bases and J 7 bases, with 15 bases left between them. CDR3 nucleotides: TGTGCCAGTAGTCCGGGAAAAGGGAAAAATTCACCCCTCCACTTT. This codes for CASSPGKGKNSPLHF.

The rearrangement links TRBV11-2 to TRBJ1-2, with 7 bases matching TRBD1. The CDR3 sequence is 12 residues long. Germline V gene sequence: CDR1 SGHAT, CDR2 FQNNGV. Unmatched junction bases numbered 4, after V lost 4 bases and J lost 8 bases. The CDR3 loop reads CASSWDSFGYTF. The CDR3 DNA sequence: TGTGCCAGCAGCTGGGACAGCTTCGGCTACACCTTC.

The V and J genes are TRBV5-5 and TRBJ1-5; D is ambiguous. CDR1 SGHKS and CDR2 YYEKEE come from the germline V gene (reference sequence). This CDR3 has 13 amino acids. V gave up 3 bases and J gave up 2 bases, with 6 bases separating them. In DNA form, the CDR3 reads TGTGCCAGCAGCTCCTTTGGCAATCAGCCCCAGCATTTT. Translating gives CASSSFGNQPQHF.

The chain carries TRBV18 and TRBJ2-5, with 8 bases identical to TRBD2. The CDR3 is 15 residues long. The ends lost 1 base at V and 5 bases at J; junction bases unmatched: 6. Germline CDR1 and CDR2: KGHSH and LQKENI. CDR3 bases: TGTGCCAGCTCACCACGAGCGGGGGCGGGGGAGACCCAGTACTTC. Its translation is CASSPRAGAGETQYF.